The rows below give T cell receptor beta chains drawn from one sample of a study of long-term antiretroviral therapy in people with HIV. Assay: immunoSEQ multiplex PCR; the TCRdb copy retains only in-frame clones and omits some. The data contain 15,000 or so clones, around 90% of them singletons. The sequencing used unsorted PBMCs, collected 6.2 years after starting antiretroviral therapy. The origin of the receptors is a man in his forties with HIV. The CDR3 runs from the conserved cysteine through the conserved F or W. D genes are given only for firm matches. Only some rows state a clone size, as once, few, many or a class for expanded clones.

clone_size | d_call | j_call | v_call | cdr3_nt | cdr3_aa
NA | NA | TRBJ1-1 | TRBV4-1 | TGCGCCAGCAGCCAAGGAGACAGCAACACTGAAGCTTTCTTT | CASSQGDSNTEAFF
NA | NA | TRBJ2-1 | TRBV27 | TGTGCCAGCGGCGGAGGTAACTACAATGAGCAGTTCTTC | CASGGGNYNEQFF
NA | TRBD1 | TRBJ1-1 | TRBV7-6 | TGTGCCAGCAGCTTAGCGGTTAAAAGGGGGCTACAGAACACTGAAGCTTTCTTT | CASSLAVKRGLQNTEAFF
NA | NA | TRBJ2-1 | TRBV11-2 | TGTGCCAGCAGACAGGGTTTGGACAATGAGCAGTTCTTC | CASRQGLDNEQFF
NA | NA | TRBJ1-4 | TRBV28 | TGTGCCAGCAGTTTAGGGGCGAATGAAAAACTGTTTTTT | CASSLGANEKLFF
NA | NA | TRBJ1-2 | TRBV5-4 | TGTGCCAGCAGCTTGGCAGGCTTCGGCGGCTACACCTTC | CASSLAGFGGYTF
NA | TRBD2 | TRBJ2-2 | TRBV5-3 | TGTGCCAGAAGCTTGCAGCGGGAGCTGTGCACCGGGGAGCTGTTTTTT | CARSLQRELCTGELFF
NA | NA | TRBJ2-1 | TRBV27 | TGTGCCAGCAGTTCCCGGGACTACAATGAGCAGTTCTTC | CASSSRDYNEQFF
NA | NA | TRBJ2-3 | TRBV11-2 | TGTGCCAGCAGCTTTATTGTCGGGACAGATACGCAGTATTTT | CASSFIVGTDTQYF
NA | TRBD2 | TRBJ2-7 | TRBV6-5 | TGTGCCAGCGCGCCCAGCGGGACCTCCTACGAGCAGTACTTC | CASAPSGTSYEQYF
NA | NA | TRBJ2-5 | TRBV7-8 | TGTGCCAGCAGCCCTACTAGGGGAGAGACCCAGTACTTC | CASSPTRGETQYF
NA | TRBD2 | TRBJ2-2 | TRBV5-1 | TGCGCCAGCAGCTTGGGACCACTAGCGGGAGACACCGGGGAGCTGTTTTTT | CASSLGPLAGDTGELFF
NA | TRBD1 | TRBJ1-3 | TRBV28 | TGTGCCAGCAGTTCATACAGGGGGCCTGGAAACACCATATATTTT | CASSSYRGPGNTIYF
NA | NA | TRBJ2-5 | TRBV28 | TGTGCCAGCAGTTTATTCCAACAGGGCGGAGAGACCCAGTACTTC | CASSLFQQGGETQYF
NA | TRBD1 | TRBJ2-3 | TRBV19 | TGTGCCAGTAGTATTACCGGACAGGTGACCACAGATACGCAGTATTTT | CASSITGQVTTDTQYF
few | TRBD2 | TRBJ2-2 | TRBV6-6 | TGTGCCAGCAGTCAGCGGGAGTATAACACCGGGGAGCTGTTTTTT | CASSQREYNTGELFF
NA | TRBD1 | TRBJ2-5 | TRBV19 | TGTGCCAGTAGACGAAGCCTCTCAGGGGGAGAAACGGAGACCCAGTACTTC | CASRRSLSGGETETQYF
few | NA | TRBJ2-1 | TRBV15 | TGTGCCACCAGCAGAGATGGGGGACTCTTTGGGAATGAGCAGTTCTTC | CATSRDGGLFGNEQFF
NA | NA | TRBJ1-4 | TRBV11-2 | TGTGCCAGCAGCTTAGAGGGTGGAGGGGTCAATGAAAAACTGTTTTTT | CASSLEGGGVNEKLFF
NA | NA | TRBJ2-7 | TRBV11-3 | TGTGCCAGCAGCTTACGACTACGTCCCTACGAGCAGTACTTC | CASSLRLRPYEQYF
NA | NA | TRBJ2-3 | TRBV30 | TGTGCCTGCCCGGGACTGGAGTTGCCAGATACGCAGTATTTT | CACPGLELPDTQYF
once | TRBD2 | TRBJ2-7 | TRBV11-2 | TGTGCCAGCAGCTTCGGGACTAGCTCCTACGAGCAGTACTTC | CASSFGTSSYEQYF
NA | NA | TRBJ2-3 | TRBV5-1 | TGCGCCAGCAGCCCGAGGACAGCCTTCACAGATACGCAGTATTTT | CASSPRTAFTDTQYF
NA | TRBD1 | TRBJ2-7 | TRBV4-3 | TGCGCCAGCAGCCTCTCGACAGGGGTCTACGAGCAGTACTTC | CASSLSTGVYEQYF
NA | NA | TRBJ1-3 | TRBV11-2 | TGTGCCAGCAGCCCGGGTCAGTCCTCTGGAAACACCATATATTTT | CASSPGQSSGNTIYF
NA | NA | TRBJ2-2 | TRBV4-1 | TGCGCCAGCAGCCAAGTATGGCAGTCGAACACCGGGGAGCTGTTTTTT | CASSQVWQSNTGELFF
NA | NA | TRBJ2-3 | TRBV7-9 | TGTGCCAGCAGTCTTCTTGCGAGCTACACAGATACGCAGTATTTT | CASSLLASYTDTQYF
NA | TRBD1 | TRBJ2-2 | TRBV11-3 | TGTGCCAGCAGCCAAGACAGGGGCACCGGGGAGCTGTTTTTT | CASSQDRGTGELFF
NA | NA | TRBJ1-1 | TRBV9 | TGTGCCAGCAGCGTAGGAGTAGGAACGAACACTGAAGCTTTCTTT | CASSVGVGTNTEAFF
once | NA | TRBJ1-1 | TRBV7-3 | TGTGCCAGCAGCTTAGGGGGAGTCCAAGGGACTGAAGCTTTCTTT | CASSLGGVQGTEAFF
few | NA | TRBJ2-3 | TRBV7-2 | TGTGCCAGCAGCTTAGCGGGGTCCACAGATACGCAGTATTTT | CASSLAGSTDTQYF
NA | TRBD1 | TRBJ1-2 | TRBV6-1 | TGTGCCAGCAGTTTACAGGGGGGCAATGGCTACACCTTC | CASSLQGGNGYTF
NA | NA | TRBJ1-4 | TRBV30 | TGTGCCTGGAGTGCTAGCGGGCTTTGGGGTGAAAAACTGTTTTTT | CAWSASGLWGEKLFF
few | TRBD2 | TRBJ2-2 | TRBV4-3 | TGCGCCAGCAGCCCCGGCGGGGGAGAGACCGGGGAGCTGTTTTTT | CASSPGGGETGELFF
once | TRBD2 | TRBJ2-1 | TRBV11-1 | TGTGCCAGCAGCTTAGCGTGCCTAGCGGGAGAGTGTAAGCAGTTCTTC | CASSLACLAGECKQFF
NA | NA | TRBJ2-7 | TRBV27 | TGTGCCAGCAGTTTATCAGGGCTGCCCTACGAGCAGTACTTC | CASSLSGLPYEQYF